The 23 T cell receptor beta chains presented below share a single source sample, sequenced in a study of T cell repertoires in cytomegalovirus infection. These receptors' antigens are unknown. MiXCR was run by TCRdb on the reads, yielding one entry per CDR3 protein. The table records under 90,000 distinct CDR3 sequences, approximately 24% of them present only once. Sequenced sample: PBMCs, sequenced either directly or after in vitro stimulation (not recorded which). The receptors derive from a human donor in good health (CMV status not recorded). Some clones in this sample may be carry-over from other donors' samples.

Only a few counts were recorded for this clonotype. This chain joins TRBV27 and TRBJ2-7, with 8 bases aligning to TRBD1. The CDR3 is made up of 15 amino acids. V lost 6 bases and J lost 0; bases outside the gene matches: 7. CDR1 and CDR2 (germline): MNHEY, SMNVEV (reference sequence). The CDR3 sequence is CASSPHRGFSYEQYF. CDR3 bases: TGTGCCAGCAGCCCCCACAGGGGGTTCTCCTACGAGCAGTACTTC.

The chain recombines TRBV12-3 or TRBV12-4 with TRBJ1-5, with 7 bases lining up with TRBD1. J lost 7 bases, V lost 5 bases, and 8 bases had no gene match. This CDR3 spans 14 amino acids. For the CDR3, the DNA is TGTGCCAGCAGTCTCGACAGGGAGGGACAGCCCCAGCATTTT. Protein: CASSLDREGQPQHF.

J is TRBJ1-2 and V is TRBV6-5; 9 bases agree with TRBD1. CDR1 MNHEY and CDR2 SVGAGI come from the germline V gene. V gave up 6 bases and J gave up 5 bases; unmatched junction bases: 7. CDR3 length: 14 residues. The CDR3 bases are TGTGCCAGCAGAGCCGGGACAGGGCAATATGGCTACACCTTC. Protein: CASRAGTGQYGYTF.

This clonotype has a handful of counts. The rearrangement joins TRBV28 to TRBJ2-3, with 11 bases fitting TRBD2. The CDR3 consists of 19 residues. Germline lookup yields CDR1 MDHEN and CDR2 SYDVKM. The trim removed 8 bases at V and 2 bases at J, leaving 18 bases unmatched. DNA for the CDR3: TGTGCCAGCCTACCAATTGGACTAGCGGGTAAAGAAACCACAGATACGCAGTATTTT. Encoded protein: CASLPIGLAGKETTDTQYF.

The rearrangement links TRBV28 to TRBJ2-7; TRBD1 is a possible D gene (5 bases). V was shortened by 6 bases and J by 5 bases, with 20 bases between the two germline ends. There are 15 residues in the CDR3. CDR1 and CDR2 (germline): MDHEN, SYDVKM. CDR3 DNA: TGTGCCAGCAGCCCCCTCGGGCAGGGCAAGGACGAGCAGTACTTC. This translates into CASSPLGQGKDEQYF.

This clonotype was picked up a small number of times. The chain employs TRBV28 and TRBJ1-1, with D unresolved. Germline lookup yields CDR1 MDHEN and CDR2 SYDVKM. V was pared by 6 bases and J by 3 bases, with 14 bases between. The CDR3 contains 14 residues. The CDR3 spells CASRQLHRDTEAFF. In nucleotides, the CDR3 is TGTGCCAGCAGGCAGCTACATAGGGACACTGAAGCTTTCTTT.

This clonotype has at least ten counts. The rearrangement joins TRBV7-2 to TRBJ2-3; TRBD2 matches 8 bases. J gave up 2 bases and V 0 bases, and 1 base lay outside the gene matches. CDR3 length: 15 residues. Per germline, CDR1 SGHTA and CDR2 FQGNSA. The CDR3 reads CASSLAGRATDTQYF. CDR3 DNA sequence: TGTGCCAGCAGCTTAGCCGGGAGGGCCACAGATACGCAGTATTTT.

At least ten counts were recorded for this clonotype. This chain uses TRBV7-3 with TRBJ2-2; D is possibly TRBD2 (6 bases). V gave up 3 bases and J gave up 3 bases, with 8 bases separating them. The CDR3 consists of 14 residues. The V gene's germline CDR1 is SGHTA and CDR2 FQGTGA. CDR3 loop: CASSLTSHTGELFF. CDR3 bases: TGTGCCAGCAGCTTGACTAGTCACACCGGGGAGCTGTTTTTT.

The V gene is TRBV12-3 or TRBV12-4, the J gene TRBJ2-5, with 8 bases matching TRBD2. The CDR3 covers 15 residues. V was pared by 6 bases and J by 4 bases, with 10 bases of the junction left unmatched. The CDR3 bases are TGTGCCAGCAGGCCGGGGGAGCTAGCGGGAGAGACCCAGTACTTC. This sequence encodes CASRPGELAGETQYF.

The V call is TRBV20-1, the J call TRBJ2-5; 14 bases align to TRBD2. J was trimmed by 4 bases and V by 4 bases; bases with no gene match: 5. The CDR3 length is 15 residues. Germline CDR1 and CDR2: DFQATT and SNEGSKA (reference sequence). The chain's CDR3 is CSAKKGLAGVETQYF. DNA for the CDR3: TGCAGTGCTAAAAAGGGACTAGCGGGAGTAGAGACCCAGTACTTC.

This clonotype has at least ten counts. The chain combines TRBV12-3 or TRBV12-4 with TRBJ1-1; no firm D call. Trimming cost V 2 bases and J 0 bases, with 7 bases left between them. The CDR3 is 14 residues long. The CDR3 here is CASSLIGMNTEAFF. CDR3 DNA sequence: TGTGCCAGCAGTTTAATAGGGATGAACACTGAAGCTTTCTTT.

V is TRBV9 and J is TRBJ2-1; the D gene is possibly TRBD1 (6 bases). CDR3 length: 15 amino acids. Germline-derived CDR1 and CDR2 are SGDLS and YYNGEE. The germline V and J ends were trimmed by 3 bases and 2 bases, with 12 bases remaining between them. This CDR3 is CASSATGTPYNEQFF. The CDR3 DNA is TGTGCCAGCAGCGCGACTGGGACACCCTACAATGAGCAGTTCTTC.

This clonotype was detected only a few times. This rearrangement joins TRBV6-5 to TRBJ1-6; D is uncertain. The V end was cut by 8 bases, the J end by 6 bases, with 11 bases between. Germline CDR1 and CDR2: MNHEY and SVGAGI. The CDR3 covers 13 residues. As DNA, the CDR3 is TGTGCCAGCCGTGGGGTAGTTAATTCACCCCTCCACTTT. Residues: CASRGVVNSPLHF.

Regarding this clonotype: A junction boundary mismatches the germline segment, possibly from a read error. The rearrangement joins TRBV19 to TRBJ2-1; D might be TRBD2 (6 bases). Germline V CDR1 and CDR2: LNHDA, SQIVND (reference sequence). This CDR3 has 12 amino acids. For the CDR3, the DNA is TGTGCCAGCAGTACGGGGGTATACGAGCAGTTCTTC. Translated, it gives CASSTGVYEQFF. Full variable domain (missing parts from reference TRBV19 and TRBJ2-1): DGGITQSPKYLFRKEGQNVTLSCEQNLNHDAMYWYRQDPGQGLRLIYYSQIVNDFQKGDIAEGYSVSREKKESFPLTVTSAQKNPTAFYLCASSTGVYEQFFGPGTRLTVL.

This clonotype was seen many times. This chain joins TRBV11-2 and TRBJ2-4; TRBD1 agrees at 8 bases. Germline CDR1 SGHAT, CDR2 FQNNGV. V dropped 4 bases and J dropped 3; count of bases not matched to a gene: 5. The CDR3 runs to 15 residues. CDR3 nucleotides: TGTGCCAGCAGCTCACCCAGGGGGCGCAAAAACATTCAGTACTTC. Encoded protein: CASSSPRGRKNIQYF.

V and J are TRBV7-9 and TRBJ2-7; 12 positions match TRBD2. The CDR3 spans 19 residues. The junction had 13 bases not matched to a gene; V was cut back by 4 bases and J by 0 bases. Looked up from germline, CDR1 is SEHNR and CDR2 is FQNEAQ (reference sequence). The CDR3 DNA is TGTGCCAGCAGCTCGTGGACTAGCGGGACCCGAAGTAGCTCCTACGAGCAGTACTTC. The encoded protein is CASSSWTSGTRSSSYEQYF.

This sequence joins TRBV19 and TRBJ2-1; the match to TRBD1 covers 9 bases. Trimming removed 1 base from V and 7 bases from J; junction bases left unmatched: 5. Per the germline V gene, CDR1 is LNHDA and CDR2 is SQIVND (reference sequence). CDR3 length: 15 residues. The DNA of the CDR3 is TGTGCCAGTAGTATAGGTGGGACAGGGAGGAATGAGCAGTTCTTC. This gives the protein CASSIGGTGRNEQFF.

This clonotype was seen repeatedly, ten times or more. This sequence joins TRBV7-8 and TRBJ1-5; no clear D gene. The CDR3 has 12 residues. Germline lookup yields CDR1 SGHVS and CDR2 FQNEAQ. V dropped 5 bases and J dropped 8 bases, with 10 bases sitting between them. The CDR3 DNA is TGTGCCAGCAGCCGAAGCATGGAGCCCCAGCATTTT. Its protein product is CASSRSMEPQHF.

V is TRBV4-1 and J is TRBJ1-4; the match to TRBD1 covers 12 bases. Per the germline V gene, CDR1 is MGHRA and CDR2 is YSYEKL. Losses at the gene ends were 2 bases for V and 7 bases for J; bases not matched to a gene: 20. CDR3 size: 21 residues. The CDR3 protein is CASSQTADGTGGYWGPEKLFF. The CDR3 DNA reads TGCGCCAGCAGCCAAACCGCCGATGGGACAGGGGGCTATTGGGGTCCTGAAAAACTGTTTTTT.

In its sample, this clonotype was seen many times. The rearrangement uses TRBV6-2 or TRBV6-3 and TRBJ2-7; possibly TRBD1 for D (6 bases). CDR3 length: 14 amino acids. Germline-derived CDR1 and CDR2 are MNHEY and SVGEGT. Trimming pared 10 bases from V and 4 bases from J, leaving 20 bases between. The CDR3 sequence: CATSTLGQNYEQYV. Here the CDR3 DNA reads TGTGCCACCTCTACCCTGGGACAAAATTACGAGCAGTACGTC.

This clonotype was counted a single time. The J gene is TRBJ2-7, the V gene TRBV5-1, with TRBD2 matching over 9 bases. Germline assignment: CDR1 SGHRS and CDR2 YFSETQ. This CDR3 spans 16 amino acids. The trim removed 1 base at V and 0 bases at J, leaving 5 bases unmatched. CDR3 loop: CASSLIRTSDSYEQYF. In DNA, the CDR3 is TGCGCCAGCAGCTTGATACGGACTAGCGACTCCTACGAGCAGTACTTC.

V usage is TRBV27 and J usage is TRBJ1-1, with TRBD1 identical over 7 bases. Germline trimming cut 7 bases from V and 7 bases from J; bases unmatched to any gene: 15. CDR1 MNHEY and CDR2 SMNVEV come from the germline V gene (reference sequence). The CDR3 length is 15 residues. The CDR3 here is CASNLRGEPNVEAFF. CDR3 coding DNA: TGTGCCAGCAACCTCAGGGGGGAGCCAAACGTTGAAGCTTTCTTT.

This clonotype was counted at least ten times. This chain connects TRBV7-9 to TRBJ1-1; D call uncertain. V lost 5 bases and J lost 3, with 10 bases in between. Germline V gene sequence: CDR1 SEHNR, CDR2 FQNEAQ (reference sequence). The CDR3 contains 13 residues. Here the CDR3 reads CASSPGRDTEAFF. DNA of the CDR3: TGTGCCAGCAGCCCGGGTAGGGACACTGAAGCTTTCTTT.